This passage covers 25 T cell receptor beta chains from one sample sequenced in a study of T cell responses to AZD1222 COVID-19 vaccine. Profiled with immunoSEQ multiplex PCR; TCRdb holds only in-frame clones, not every one. The table includes approximately 130,000 clones, approximately 91% detected once. The source material was peripheral blood, sampled 28 days after the second AZD1222 dose. These receptors all stem from an adult who received the AZD1222 COVID-19 vaccine.

This chain uses TRBV18 with TRBJ2-7; tentative D call: TRBD1 (6 bases). Germline CDR1 reads KGHSH; CDR2 reads LQKENI. The germline V and J ends were trimmed by 3 bases and 3 bases, with 12 bases remaining between them. The CDR3 spans 14 residues. DNA for the CDR3: TGTGCCAGCTCACCGGGGGCTACGGGCTACGAGCAGTACTTC. It codes for CASSPGATGYEQYF.

Here the CDR3 reads CASSLGTEGSMNTEAFF. The CDR3 region has the DNA TGTGCCAGTAGCTTAGGGACGGAGGGCTCCATGAACACTGAAGCTTTCTTT. This chain joins TRBV19 and TRBJ1-1; D is perhaps TRBD1 (5 bases). Deletions cut 6 bases from V and 0 bases from J, with 20 bases between. Germline-derived CDR1 and CDR2 are LNHDA and SQIVND (reference sequence). The CDR3 has 17 residues.

V and J are TRBV27 and TRBJ1-1; no clear D gene. V lost 4 bases, J lost 0 bases, and 12 bases lay in between. Per the germline V gene, CDR1 is MNHEY and CDR2 is SMNVEV (reference sequence). The CDR3 contains 15 residues. CDR3 nucleotide sequence: TGTGCCAGCAGTTCCCTCGGCCGCGTGAACACTGAAGCTTTCTTT. It translates to CASSSLGRVNTEAFF.

In this sample, this clone turned up once. The chain uses TRBV19 and TRBJ2-3; D gene ambiguous. CDR3 length: 12 residues. Trimming took 7 bases from V and 2 from J, leaving 7 bases between them. CDR1 LNHDA and CDR2 SQIVND come from the germline V gene (reference sequence). The CDR3 loop reads CASNGPTDTQYF. In DNA, the CDR3 is TGTGCCAGTAATGGGCCCACAGATACGCAGTATTTT.

This clone was seen a single time. The chain couples TRBV23-1 to TRBJ1-1; perhaps TRBD1 as D (6 bases). TRBV23-1 is an ORF, and what it does is uncertain. Trimming stripped 1 base from V and 3 bases from J, with 24 bases between. The CDR3 has 19 amino acids. Written as DNA, the CDR3 is TGCGCCAGCAGTCAATTGGGACACCGGGGCAAAGAACTAGACACTGAAGCTTTCTTT. Protein: CASSQLGHRGKELDTEAFF.

The chain combines TRBV10-3 with TRBJ2-5; TRBD2 matches 7 bases. This CDR3 contains 14 residues. Germline CDR1 reads ENHRY; CDR2 reads SYGVKD. V shed 5 bases, J shed 1 base, and the junction held 4 bases outside the gene matches. CDR3 DNA sequence: TGTGCCATCAGTCCCACGGGGGGCCAAGAGACCCAGTACTTC. It yields the protein CAISPTGGQETQYF.

The chain employs TRBV3-1 (or the pseudogene TRBV3-2) and TRBJ2-3; 9 bases are a match to TRBD2. This CDR3 has 17 residues. Germline V lookup: CDR1 LGHDT, CDR2 YNNKEL (reference sequence). Trimming removed 0 bases from V and 5 bases from J; junction bases left unmatched: 9. The CDR3 DNA reads TGTGCCAGCAGCCAAGATATTGCTAGCGGGGAGGTAGATACGCAGTATTTT. Translating it yields CASSQDIASGEVDTQYF.

The chain carries TRBV6-2 or TRBV6-3 and TRBJ2-4; 7 bases map to TRBD1. The junction had 8 bases not matched to a gene; V was cut back by 2 bases and J by 4 bases. The CDR3 consists of 16 residues. CDR1 and CDR2 from the germline V gene are MNHEY and SVGEGT. Here the CDR3 DNA reads TGTGCCAGCAGTTACACTACAGGGGTGGGAAAAAACATTCAGTACTTC. Protein: CASSYTTGVGKNIQYF.

This chain connects TRBV28 to TRBJ2-3; D gene uncertain. Per germline, CDR1 MDHEN and CDR2 SYDVKM. V dropped 7 bases and J dropped 2 bases, with 10 bases sitting between them. The CDR3 totals 13 residues. In nucleotides, the CDR3 is TGTGCCAGCAAACTCACCTCCACAGATACGCAGTATTTT. It codes for CASKLTSTDTQYF.

Remarks on this clone: The junction differs from germline at one of its ends, possibly a read error. The chain is built from TRBV5-1 and TRBJ2-7; 8 nucleotides match TRBD1. Germline lookup yields CDR1 SGHRS and CDR2 YFSETQ. The CDR3 runs to 15 residues. The CDR3 region has the DNA TGCGCCAGCAACTTGGGAGGACAGGGCGCCTACGAGCAGTACTTC. It codes for CASNLGGQGAYEQYF.

This clone was picked up one time. This chain uses TRBV28 with TRBJ1-2; D is perhaps TRBD1 (5 bases). The CDR3 is 12 amino acids. Per germline, CDR1 MDHEN and CDR2 SYDVKM. Trimming shortened V by 11 bases and J by 4 bases, and 14 bases separated the two germline ends. The CDR3 sequence: CAGFLRGYGYTF. The CDR3 region has the DNA TGTGCCGGCTTCTTGAGGGGCTATGGCTACACCTTC.

This clone was detected a few times. The chain recombines TRBV30 with TRBJ1-5; the D gene is possibly TRBD1 (5 bases). The germline gives CDR1 GTSNPN, CDR2 SVGIG (reference sequence). The CDR3 extends over 12 amino acids. V shed 4 bases and J shed 9 bases, with 13 bases lying between them. The DNA of the CDR3 is TGTGCCTGGAACTCGGGGGGTGGGCCCCAGCATTTT. As protein: CAWNSGGGPQHF.

This clone was detected only once. The V gene is TRBV5-1, the J gene TRBJ2-2, with 7 bases matching TRBD1. The CDR3 is made up of 15 amino acids. Per germline, CDR1 SGHRS and CDR2 YFSETQ. Trimming removed 5 bases from V and 4 bases from J; junction bases left unmatched: 8. CDR3 loop: CASSPGDRVTGELFF. The DNA for the CDR3 is TGCGCCAGCAGTCCCGGAGACAGGGTCACCGGGGAGCTGTTTTTT.

The gene calls are TRBV30 and TRBJ1-2; 9 positions match TRBD1. Unmatched junction bases numbered 5, after V lost 3 bases and J lost 0 bases. The CDR3 is made up of 15 amino acids. Germline loops: CDR1 GTSNPN, CDR2 SVGIG (reference sequence). CDR3 coding DNA: TGTGCCTGGAGCCGAGGGACAGGGACTAACTATGGCTACACCTTC. Translation gives CAWSRGTGTNYGYTF.

The DNA of the CDR3 is TGTGCCAGCAGCTTACAGGAGCAGTACTATGGCTACACCTTC. Its translation is CASSLQEQYYGYTF. The J gene is TRBJ1-2, the V gene TRBV11-2; D remains unclear. This CDR3 contains 14 residues. Trimming took 2 bases from V and 3 from J, leaving 10 bases between them. Germline V gene data show CDR1 as SGHAT and CDR2 as FQNNGV.

The count of this clone is one. This sequence joins TRBV6-6 and TRBJ1-3; D is perhaps TRBD1 (5 bases). Germline-derived CDR1 and CDR2 are MNHNY and SVGAGI (reference sequence). The CDR3 totals 16 residues. V was shortened by 7 bases and J by 4 bases, with 20 bases between the two germline ends. The CDR3 sequence: CASILGQGYLGNTIYF. The CDR3 bases are TGTGCCAGCATCCTAGGGCAGGGCTATTTAGGAAACACCATATATTTT.

This chain connects TRBV7-9 to TRBJ1-5; 11 nucleotides match TRBD1. The CDR3 is made up of 18 amino acids. V shed 2 bases, J shed 0 bases, and the junction held 6 bases outside the gene matches. CDR1 is SEHNR, CDR2 FQNEAQ, per germline (reference sequence). The CDR3 here is CASSLISGQGASNQPQHF. The CDR3 DNA follows: TGTGCCAGCAGCTTAATATCCGGACAGGGGGCTAGCAATCAGCCCCAGCATTTT.

The chain couples TRBV18 to TRBJ1-1; D gene ambiguous. CDR3 length equals 12 residues. V was trimmed by 3 bases and J by 4 bases, leaving 6 bases between them. Looked up from germline, CDR1 is KGHSH and CDR2 is LQKENI. CDR3 region: CASSPTVTEAFF. CDR3 nucleotide sequence: TGTGCCAGCTCACCCACGGTCACTGAAGCTTTCTTT.

This CDR3 is CASSTSTEAFF. CDR3 coding DNA: TGTGCCAGCAGCACAAGCACTGAAGCTTTCTTT. The chain couples TRBV11-3 to TRBJ1-1; D gene uncertain. This CDR3 contains 11 residues. Germline CDR1 and CDR2: SGHNT and YENEEA. Trimming left V 5 bases short and J 4 bases short, with 5 bases between.

The chain joins TRBV6-5 to TRBJ2-1; 9 nucleotides align to TRBD2. Trimming cost V 4 bases and J 12 bases; bases outside gene matches: 4. CDR3 length equals 12 residues. Looked up from germline, CDR1 is MNHEY and CDR2 is SVGAGI. The CDR3: CASSFEAGGQFF. The CDR3 DNA is TGTGCCAGCAGTTTTGAAGCGGGGGGGCAGTTCTTC.

The chain has TRBV3-1 (or the pseudogene TRBV3-2) and TRBJ2-2, with TRBD1 matching over 7 bases. The CDR3 contains 17 residues. V lost 4 bases, J lost 0 bases, and 8 bases stayed unmatched. Germline V gives CDR1 LGHDT, CDR2 YNNKEL (reference sequence). CDR3 sequence: CASSPQQGHSNTGELFF. The CDR3 bases are TGTGCCAGCAGCCCGCAACAGGGGCACTCGAACACCGGGGAGCTGTTTTTT.

The V gene is TRBV3-1 (or the pseudogene TRBV3-2), the J gene TRBJ2-7, with D uncertain. Germline V CDR1 and CDR2: LGHDT, YNNKEL (reference sequence). The ends were cut back, 0 bases at V and 2 bases at J, with 14 bases in the middle. This CDR3 has 16 amino acids. CDR3 sequence: CASSQDFGFFAYEQYF. In nucleotides, the CDR3 is TGTGCCAGCAGCCAAGATTTCGGGTTCTTCGCCTACGAGCAGTACTTC.

V usage is TRBV19 and J usage is TRBJ2-7; D possibly matches TRBD1 or TRBD2 (5 bases each). The CDR3 has 15 amino acids. Germline CDR1 reads LNHDA; CDR2 reads SQIVND (reference sequence). Trimming removed 5 bases at V and 1 base at J, with 15 bases between. The chain's CDR3 is CASSSRGTSSYEQYF. The CDR3, as DNA: TGTGCCAGTAGTTCACGGGGCACTTCGTCCTACGAGCAGTACTTC.

The chain has TRBV18 and TRBJ1-1; D is unclear. With 3 bases removed from V and 4 bases from J, the gap between germline ends came to 24 bases. This CDR3 has 18 residues. Germline assignment: CDR1 KGHSH and CDR2 LQKENI. The chain's CDR3 is CASSPLVVGGLRGTEAFF. CDR3 DNA sequence: TGTGCCAGCTCACCCCTCGTTGTTGGCGGGTTGAGAGGCACTGAAGCTTTCTTT.

The CDR3 DNA follows: TGTGCCAGTAGTATGTTTCGGGGGCGCGACAATCAGCCCCAGCATTTT. It specifies CASSMFRGRDNQPQHF. The chain carries TRBV19 and TRBJ1-5; D perhaps matches TRBD1 (6 bases). This CDR3 has 16 amino acids. Trimming stripped 3 bases from V and 3 bases from J, with 15 bases between. Looked up from germline, CDR1 is LNHDA and CDR2 is SQIVND (reference sequence).